Shown below are 2 T cell receptor beta chains from a single sample sequenced in a study of T-cell memory formation after mild COVID-19. Using its own MiXCR run on the 5' RACE reads, TCRdb lists one record per CDR3 protein. This sample carries 90,000 to 120,000 distinct CDR3 sequences, 13% to 15% of them seen once, and the ten largest clones take around 43%. Material for sequencing was PBMCs or a T cell subset sorted from them (not recorded which). The receptors originated from a young man who had mild COVID-19 (a few samples of this study predate the infection). Cell type and time point are not known.

This clonotype was seen only a few times. The V and J genes are TRBV6-5 and TRBJ2-1, with D perhaps TRBD1 (6 bases). The CDR3 covers 14 residues. With 0 bases removed from V and 10 bases from J, the gap between germline ends came to 13 bases. Germline CDR1 MNHEY, CDR2 SVGAGI. CDR3 nucleotides: TGTGCCAGCAGTTACTCTGTGACAGGCGGGGAGCAGTTCTTC. As protein: CASSYSVTGGEQFF.

This clonotype has a count of ten or more. The CDR3 protein is CASSWTGETNTQYF. DNA of the CDR3: TGTGCCAGCAGCTGGACGGGTGAAACTAATACGCAGTATTTT. The rearrangement links TRBV7-8 to TRBJ2-3; D is undetermined. With 4 bases removed from V and 7 bases from J, the gap between germline ends came to 15 bases. Germline-derived CDR1 and CDR2 are SGHVS and FQNEAQ. This CDR3 has 14 amino acids. Using reference TRBV7-8 and TRBJ2-3 for the parts outside the CDR3, the full variable domain is GAGVSQSPRYKVAKRGQDVALRCDPISGHVSLFWYQQALGQGPEFLTYFQNEAQLDKSGLPSDRFFAERPEGSVSTLKIQRTQQEDSAVYLCASSWTGETNTQYFGPGTRLTVL.